Sequencing of this T cell receptor (beta chain) was carried out in a study of cytomegalovirus exposure and HLA in healthy donors. Trimming shortened V by 4 bases and J by 2 bases, and 6 bases separated the two germline ends. This CDR3 spans 12 amino acids. Germline loops: CDR1 SGHRS, CDR2 YFSETQ. Amplification used 60 Vbeta primers and 13 Jbeta primers. Only in-frame clones appear in the TCRdb table, and some are missing; sequencing was by immunoSEQ multiplex PCR. The table records some 140,000 clones, roughly three quarters of them present only once. The chain employs TRBV5-1 and TRBJ1-2; D not certain. The sample consisted of PBMCs. The sequence came from a man in his late teens or twenties in good health and CMV-seronegative. For the CDR3, the DNA is TGCGCCAGCAGCACGGGAAACTATGGCTACACCTTC. It is translated as CASSTGNYGYTF.